This T cell receptor beta chain stems from a study of OX40 agonist ivuxolimab in advanced cancers. Clones were sequenced by immunoSEQ multiplex PCR, and TCRdb holds only the in-frame ones, with some missing. This sample has 82,000 or so clones, with around 85% found just once. With 2 bases removed from V and 3 bases from J, the gap between germline ends came to 2 bases. Germline CDR1 reads SGHTA; CDR2 reads FQGNSA. The CDR3 sequence is 11 residues long. This chain joins TRBV7-2 and TRBJ2-7; D uncertain. The receptor comes from an adult with an advanced solid tumor such as melanoma, head and neck, liver or kidney cancer. Sequencing was performed on CD4+ or CD8+ T cells sorted from blood, taken in a trial of the OX40 agonist ivuxolimab. The CDR3 loop is CASSLNYEQYF. CDR3 nucleotide sequence: TGTGCCAGCAGCTTAAACTACGAGCAGTACTTC.